A single sample is the source of the 13 T cell receptor beta chains below, sequenced in a study of T cells in Graves' hyperthyroidism and ophthalmopathy (dated by TCRdb to about 2019). The library relied on multiplex PCR. The reads were generated on an Illumina HiSeq 2000. The TCR beta CDR3 regions were amplified from the RNA transcripts. A first-round RT-PCR of the TCR CDR3 used the HTBI primer set with the Qiagen OneStep RT-PCR kit. The public reads were quality trimmed at Q25 with fastp and then assembled into clones with MiXCR by TCRdb, keeping productive beta chains. Each record represents a unique CDR3 protein, reported with the most common genes and DNA among its rows. Here the sample has approximately 560,000 distinct CDR3 sequences; around 16% occur a single time. The top ten constitute around 7.8% of the sample. Sequencing was done on a sample of blood. All receptors come from a woman in her twenties or thirties with Graves' hyperthyroidism.

This clonotype was counted only a few times. The J gene is TRBJ1-4, the V gene TRBV10-2, with a possible D match to TRBD1 (5 bases). The length of the CDR3 is 14 residues. Per germline, CDR1 WSHSY and CDR2 SAAADI. V was trimmed by 9 bases and J by 0 bases, leaving 11 bases between them. CDR3 coding DNA: TGCGCCAGTACTGACAGCACAACTAATGAAAAACTGTTTTTT. This sequence encodes CASTDSTTNEKLFF.

This clonotype was recorded many times. The chain combines TRBV18 with TRBJ2-5; maybe TRBD1 (6 bases). Germline lookup yields CDR1 KGHSH and CDR2 LQKENI. The CDR3 loop spans 13 amino acids. The V gene lost 0 bases and the J gene lost 5 bases, with 7 bases spanning the gap. The CDR3 reads CASSPPRGETQYF. DNA for the CDR3: TGTGCCAGCTCACCACCGAGGGGGGAGACCCAGTACTTC.

This rearrangement joins TRBV29-1 to TRBJ1-2, with 7 bases lining up with TRBD1. The CDR3 is made up of 16 amino acids. Germline lookup yields CDR1 SQVTM and CDR2 ANQGSEA. V dropped 3 bases and J dropped 8; count of bases not matched to a gene: 18. In nucleotides, the CDR3 is TGCAGCGTTGAGACTGGGGACAGCCTGCCTTTAGGGGGCTACACCTTC. Encoded protein: CSVETGDSLPLGGYTF.

This clonotype was seen many times. J is TRBJ1-1 and V is TRBV12-3 or TRBV12-4; 10 bases line up with TRBD1. The ends lost 6 bases at V and 6 bases at J; junction bases unmatched: 4. The CDR3 loop spans 13 amino acids. This CDR3 reads CASSRDRGAEAFF. Here the CDR3 DNA reads TGTGCCAGCAGCCGGGACAGGGGCGCTGAAGCTTTCTTT.

In the case of this clonotype: A much larger clonotype is one base distant, so this may be a read error. The chain recombines TRBV24-1 with TRBJ2-1; 13 nucleotides match TRBD2. The CDR3 sequence is 17 residues long. Trimming took 3 bases from V and 4 from J; bases not matched to a gene: 5. The V gene's germline CDR1 is KGHDR and CDR2 SFDVKD. The CDR3 region is CATSDRATSGRYNEQFF. DNA for the CDR3: TGTGCCACCAGTGATCGGGCGACTAGCGGGAGGTACAATGAGCAGTTCTTC.

This clonotype was found many times. The chain couples TRBV12-3 or TRBV12-4 to TRBJ1-1; TRBD1 aligns across 7 bases. The CDR3 runs 16 residues. V lost 5 bases to trimming and J lost 3 bases; unmatched junction nucleotides: 12. The CDR3 sequence: CASSQPPGGWYTEAFF. The CDR3 coding sequence is TGTGCCAGCAGTCAACCTCCAGGGGGATGGTACACTGAAGCTTTCTTT.

Note on this clonotype: It may be a read error: a sequence one base away is much more abundant. The chain combines TRBV5-1 with TRBJ1-2; D perhaps matches TRBD1 (6 bases). The V end was cut by 4 bases, the J end by 6 bases, with 13 bases between. Germline CDR1 SGHRS, CDR2 YFSETQ. CDR3 length: 13 amino acids. For the CDR3, the DNA is TGCGCCAGCAGCCAAGAACAGGGCCATGGCTACACCTTC. It translates to CASSQEQGHGYTF.

A note on this clonotype: A read error is possible here, since a much larger clone lies one base away. The V gene is TRBV30, the J gene TRBJ1-1, with 11 bases matching TRBD1. The CDR3 sequence is 14 residues long. The V segment lost 5 bases and the J segment 1 base; nucleotides outside the gene matches: 3. CDR1 is GTSNPN and CDR2 is SVGIG in the germline V gene (reference sequence). The CDR3 sequence: CAWGQGAENTEAFF. In DNA form, the CDR3 reads TGTGCCTGGGGACAGGGGGCTGAGAACACTGAAGCTTTCTTT.

In its sample, this clonotype was seen many times. V gene TRBV20-1 combines with J gene TRBJ2-7; a possible D gene is TRBD2 (7 bases). Germline V gives CDR1 DFQATT, CDR2 SNEGSKA (reference sequence). The CDR3 consists of 14 residues. Trimming stripped 6 bases from V and 0 bases from J, with 15 bases between. DNA for the CDR3: TGCAGTGCCAAACACCGGGGGGCCTCCTACGAGCAGTACTTC. It yields the protein CSAKHRGASYEQYF.

This clonotype was detected only a few times. V and J are TRBV12-3 or TRBV12-4 and TRBJ2-7, with 11 nucleotides matching TRBD2. This CDR3 spans 15 amino acids. V lost 5 bases to trimming and J lost 3 bases; unmatched junction nucleotides: 6. In nucleotides, the CDR3 is TGTGCCAGCAGTGCCCGTGGACTAGCGGGCTACGAGCAGTACTTC. It encodes CASSARGLAGYEQYF.

A few counts support this clonotype. The genes are TRBV5-4 and TRBJ1-1; D gene ambiguous. This CDR3 comprises 16 residues. CDR1 SGHNT and CDR2 YYREEE come from the germline V gene (reference sequence). Deletions cut 2 bases from V and 4 bases from J, with 18 bases between. The CDR3 nucleotides read TGTGCCAGCAGCTTCACCCCGAGGACCGTAGCCACTGAAGCTTTCTTT. It translates to CASSFTPRTVATEAFF.

The chain links TRBV20-1 to TRBJ2-3, with TRBD2 matching over 13 bases. The V gene's germline CDR1 is DFQATT and CDR2 SNEGSKA (reference sequence). With 8 bases clipped from V and 11 bases from J, the junction kept 10 bases outside the gene matches. This CDR3 contains 13 residues. CDR3 DNA sequence: TGCAGTTACGTTAGGACTAGCGGGAGTGAGCAGTATTTT. Its protein product is CSYVRTSGSEQYF.

In its sample, this clonotype was seen many times. CDR3 region: CSAVPGTILDEQFF. The CDR3 coding sequence is TGCAGTGCAGTACCCGGGACTATTTTAGATGAGCAGTTCTTC. The J gene is TRBJ2-1, the V gene TRBV20-1, with 7 positions matching TRBD2. The J segment lost 8 bases and the V segment lost 6 bases, leaving 13 bases of the junction unmatched. In germline, CDR1 is DFQATT, CDR2 SNEGSKA (reference sequence). The CDR3 consists of 14 residues.